Reported below is one T cell receptor beta chain. Its antigen remains undetermined. No much larger clone exists at a distance of one base, and base qualities are not known. The junction shows trimming of 5 bases on V and 4 bases on J, plus 8 bases between the germline ends. The CDR3 runs 13 amino acids, cysteine and phenylalanine included. Solely the CDR3 DNA is kept, with 39 bases framed from the first base. Based on the germline V gene (reference sequence), the CDR1 and CDR2 sequences are SEHNR and FQNEAQ. The sample belongs to a study of response to subunit inactivated influenza vaccine (dated by TCRdb to between 2018 and 2020). Describing the broader study: To follow how T cells responded to a trivalent subunit inactivated influenza vaccine, the researchers relied on deep quantitative profiling of the T cell receptor repertoire.

Library construction relied on RT-PCR. Sequencing was carried out with an Illumina HiSeq 2500. TCRdb's own reprocessing of the public reads used fastp at Q25 and MiXCR and kept productive beta chains. Records with the same CDR3 protein are collapsed into one entry carrying the most frequent genes and DNA. Recorded for this sample are roughly 790,000 distinct CDR3 sequences; approximately 22% of them occurred a single time. The ten largest clonotypes hold about 9.4% of the sample. The investigation overall reported the following: It was suggested by the authors that each seasonal influenza vaccination may recruit only a limited number of new T cells.

The source of this sequence is a man in his forties or fifties who received an inactivated influenza vaccine. Donor details come from another sample of the same person, matched by shared clones. The chain was built from TRBV7-9 and TRBJ2-2; TRBD1 is perhaps the D gene, given 5 matching bases. Sequencing was performed on PBMCs from blood, taken roughly 5 days after vaccination. The DNA sequence is given as TGTGCCAGCAGCGTACAGGTCACCGGGGAGCTGTTTTTT. This codes for CASSVQVTGELFF.